One T cell receptor beta chain is described in this entry. Its antigen is undetermined. Chemo-refractory metastatic non-small-cell lung cancer patients received focal radiation with ipilimumab CTLA-4 blockade. CDR1 MNHNS and CDR2 SASEGT come from the germline V gene. This CDR3 has 14 amino acids. Trimming at V came to 7 bases and at J to 6 bases, leaving 8 bases not matched to a gene. This entry is derived from a study of radiotherapy plus CTLA-4 blockade in lung cancer. Study-wide findings and caveats: Subsequent to radiotherapy plus ipilimumab, tumor-derived TCR clones underwent expansion in blood.

The table came from immunoSEQ multiplex PCR; TCRdb's copy has only in-frame clones and leaves some out. Of roughly 86,000 clones listed, under 85% are singletons. This sequence was found in a human donor with non-small cell lung cancer who had stable disease on radiotherapy plus ipilimumab. The V gene is TRBV6-1, the J gene TRBJ1-5, with 8 bases aligning to TRBD1. Sequenced here: peripheral blood, sampled from a patient treated with radiotherapy plus ipilimumab. The CDR3 DNA is TGTGCCAGCAATGGGGGAGACAGGGGTCAGCCCCAGCATTTT. Its translation is CASNGGDRGQPQHF.